This T cell receptor beta chain comes out of a study of PD-1 blockade in mismatch repair-deficient tumors. Study results and limitations: Rapid post-treatment expansion, then contraction, generally preceding radiologic response, marked tumor-resident clones.

Profiled with immunoSEQ multiplex PCR; TCRdb holds only in-frame clones, not every one. Here the sample spans some 85,000 clones, approximately 81% being singletons. Of note for this clone: The antigen is undetermined.

TCRs were sequenced from three patients responding to pembrolizumab. The germline gives CDR1 LNHDA, CDR2 SQIVND (reference sequence). The CDR3 has 17 residues. V was pared by 5 bases and J by 8 bases, with 13 bases of the junction left unmatched. This chain joins TRBV19 and TRBJ2-4, with 12 nucleotides matching TRBD2. The receptor's source is an adult with mismatch repair-deficient cancer. This material consisted of peripheral blood, taken 44 weeks after starting pembrolizumab. Written as DNA, the CDR3 is TGTGCCAGTAGTTTCGGACTAGCGGGATTTCGTAGGGACATTCAGTACTTC. Translation gives CASSFGLAGFRRDIQYF.